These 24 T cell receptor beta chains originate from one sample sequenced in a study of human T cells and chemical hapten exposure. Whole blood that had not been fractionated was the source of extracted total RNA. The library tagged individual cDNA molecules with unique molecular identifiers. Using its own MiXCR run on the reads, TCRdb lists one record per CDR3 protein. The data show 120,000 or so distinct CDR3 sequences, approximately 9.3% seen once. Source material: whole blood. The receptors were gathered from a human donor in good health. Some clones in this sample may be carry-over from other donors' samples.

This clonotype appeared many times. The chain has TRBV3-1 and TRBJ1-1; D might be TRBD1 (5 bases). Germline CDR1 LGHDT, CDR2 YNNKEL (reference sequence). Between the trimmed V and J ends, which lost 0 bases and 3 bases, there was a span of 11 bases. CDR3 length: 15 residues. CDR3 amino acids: CASSQEGGRDTEAFF. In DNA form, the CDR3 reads TGTGCCAGCAGCCAAGAGGGGGGTAGAGACACTGAAGCTTTCTTT.

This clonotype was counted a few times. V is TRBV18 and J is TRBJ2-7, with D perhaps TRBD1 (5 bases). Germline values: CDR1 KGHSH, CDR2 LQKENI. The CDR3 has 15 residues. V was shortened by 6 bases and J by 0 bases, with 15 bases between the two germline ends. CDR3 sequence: CASSPDSSASYEQYF. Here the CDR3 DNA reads TGTGCCAGCTCGCCCGACAGCTCAGCCTCCTACGAGCAGTACTTC.

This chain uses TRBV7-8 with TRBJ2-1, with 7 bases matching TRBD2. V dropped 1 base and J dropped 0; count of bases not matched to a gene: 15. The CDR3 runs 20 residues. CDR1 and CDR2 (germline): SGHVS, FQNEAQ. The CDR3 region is CASSLVGPSGPDLSYNEQFF. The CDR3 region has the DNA TGTGCCAGCAGCTTAGTTGGTCCTAGCGGTCCTGACCTCTCCTACAATGAGCAGTTCTTC.

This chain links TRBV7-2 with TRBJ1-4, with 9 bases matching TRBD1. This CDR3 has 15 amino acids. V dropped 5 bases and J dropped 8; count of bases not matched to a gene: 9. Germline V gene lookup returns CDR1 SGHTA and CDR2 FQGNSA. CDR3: CASSKLQGAGEKLFF. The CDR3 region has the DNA TGTGCCAGCAGCAAACTACAGGGGGCAGGCGAAAAACTGTTTTTT.

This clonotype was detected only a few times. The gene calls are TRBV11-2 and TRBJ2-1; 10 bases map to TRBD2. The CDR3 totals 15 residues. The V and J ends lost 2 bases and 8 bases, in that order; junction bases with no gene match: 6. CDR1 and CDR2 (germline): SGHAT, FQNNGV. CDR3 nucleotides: TGTGCCAGCAGCTTACCTAGCGGGAGTGTCCATGAGCAGTTCTTC. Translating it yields CASSLPSGSVHEQFF.

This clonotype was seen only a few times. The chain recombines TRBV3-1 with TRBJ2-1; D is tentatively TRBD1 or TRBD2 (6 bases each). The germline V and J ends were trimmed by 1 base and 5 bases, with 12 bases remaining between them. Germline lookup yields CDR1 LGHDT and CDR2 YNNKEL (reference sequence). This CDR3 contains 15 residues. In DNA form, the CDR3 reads TGTGCCAGCAGCCAAGTGGTTAGGGGGGACAATGAGCAGTTCTTC. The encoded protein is CASSQVVRGDNEQFF.

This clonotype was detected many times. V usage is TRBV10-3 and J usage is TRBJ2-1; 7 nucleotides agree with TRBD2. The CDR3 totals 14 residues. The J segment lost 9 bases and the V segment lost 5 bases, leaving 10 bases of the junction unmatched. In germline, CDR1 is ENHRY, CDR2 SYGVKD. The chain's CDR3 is CAISTTGGEVEQFF. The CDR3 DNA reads TGTGCCATCAGTACCACTGGGGGGGAAGTTGAGCAGTTCTTC.

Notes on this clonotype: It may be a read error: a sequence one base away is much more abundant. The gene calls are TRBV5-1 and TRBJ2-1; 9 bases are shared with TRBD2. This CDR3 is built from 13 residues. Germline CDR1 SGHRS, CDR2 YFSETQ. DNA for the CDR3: TGCGTCAGCAGCTGGAGCGGGGGGAATGAGCAGTTCTTC. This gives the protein CVSSWSGGNEQFF.

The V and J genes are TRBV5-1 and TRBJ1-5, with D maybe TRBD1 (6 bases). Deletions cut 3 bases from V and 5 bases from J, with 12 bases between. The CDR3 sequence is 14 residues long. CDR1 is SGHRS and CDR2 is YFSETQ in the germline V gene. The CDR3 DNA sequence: TGCGCCAGCAGCTGGGGGGGGGCGGATCAGCCCCAGCATTTT. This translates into CASSWGGADQPQHF.

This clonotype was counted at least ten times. CDR3 protein: CASRGKEQFF. CDR3 nucleotide sequence: TGTGCCAGCAGGGGGAAGGAGCAGTTCTTC. This rearrangement joins TRBV7-2 to TRBJ2-1; D is unresolved. This CDR3 is built from 10 residues. Looked up from germline, CDR1 is SGHTA and CDR2 is FQGNSA. Trimming left V 6 bases short and J 10 bases short, with 7 bases between.

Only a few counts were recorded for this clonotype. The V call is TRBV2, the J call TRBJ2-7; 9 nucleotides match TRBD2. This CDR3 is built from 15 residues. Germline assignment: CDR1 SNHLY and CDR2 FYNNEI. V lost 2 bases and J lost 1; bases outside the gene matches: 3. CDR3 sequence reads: CASSERTSASYEQYF. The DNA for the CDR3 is TGTGCCAGCAGTGAAAGGACTAGCGCATCCTACGAGCAGTACTTC. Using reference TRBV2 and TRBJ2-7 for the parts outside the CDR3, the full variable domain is EPEVTQTPSHQVTQMGQEVILRCVPISNHLYFYWYRQILGQKVEFLVSFYNNEISEKSEIFDDQFSVERPDGSNFTLKIRSTKLEDSAMYFCASSERTSASYEQYFGPGTRLTVT.

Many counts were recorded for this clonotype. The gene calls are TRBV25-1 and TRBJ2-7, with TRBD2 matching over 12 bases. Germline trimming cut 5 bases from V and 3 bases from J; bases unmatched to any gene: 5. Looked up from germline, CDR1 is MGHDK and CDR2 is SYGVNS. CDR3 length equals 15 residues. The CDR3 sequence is CASSRTSGALYEQYF. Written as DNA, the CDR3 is TGTGCCAGCAGTAGGACTAGCGGGGCCCTCTACGAGCAGTACTTC.

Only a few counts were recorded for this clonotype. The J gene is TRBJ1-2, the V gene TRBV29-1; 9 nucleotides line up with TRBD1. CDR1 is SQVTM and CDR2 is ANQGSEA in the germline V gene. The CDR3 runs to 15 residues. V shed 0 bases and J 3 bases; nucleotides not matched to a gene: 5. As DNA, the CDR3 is TGCAGCGTTGAAGATCTGAGACAGGGGGACTATGGCTACACCTTC. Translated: CSVEDLRQGDYGYTF.

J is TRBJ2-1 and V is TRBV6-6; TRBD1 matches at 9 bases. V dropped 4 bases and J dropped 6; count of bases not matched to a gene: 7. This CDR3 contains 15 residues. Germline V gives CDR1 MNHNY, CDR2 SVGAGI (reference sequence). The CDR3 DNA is TGTGCCAGCAGTTTTTACAGACAGGGGGGCAATGAGCAGTTCTTC. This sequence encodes CASSFYRQGGNEQFF.

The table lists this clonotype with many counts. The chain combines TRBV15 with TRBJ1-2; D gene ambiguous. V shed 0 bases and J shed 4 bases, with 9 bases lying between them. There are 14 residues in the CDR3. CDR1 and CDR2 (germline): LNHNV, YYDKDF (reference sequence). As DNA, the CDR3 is TGTGCCACCAGCAGAGATCACAGCAGCTATGGCTACACCTTC. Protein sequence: CATSRDHSSYGYTF.

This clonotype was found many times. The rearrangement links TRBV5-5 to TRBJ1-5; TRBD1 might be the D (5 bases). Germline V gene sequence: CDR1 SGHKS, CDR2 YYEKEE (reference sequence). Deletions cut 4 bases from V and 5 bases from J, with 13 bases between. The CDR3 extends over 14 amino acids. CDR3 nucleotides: TGTGCCAGCAGCCCGACAGATTTCTATCAGCCCCAGCATTTT. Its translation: CASSPTDFYQPQHF.

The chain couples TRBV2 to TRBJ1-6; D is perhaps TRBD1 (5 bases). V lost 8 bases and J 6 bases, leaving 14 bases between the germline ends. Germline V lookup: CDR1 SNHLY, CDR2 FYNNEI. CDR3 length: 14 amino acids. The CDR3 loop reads CASVPGRSNSPLHF. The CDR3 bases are TGTGCCAGCGTTCCGGGACGTAGTAATTCACCCCTCCACTTT.

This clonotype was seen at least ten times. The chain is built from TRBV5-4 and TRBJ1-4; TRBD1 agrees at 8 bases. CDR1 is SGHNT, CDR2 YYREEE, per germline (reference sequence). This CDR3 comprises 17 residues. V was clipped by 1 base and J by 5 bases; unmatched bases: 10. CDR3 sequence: CASSLKGETGANEKLFF. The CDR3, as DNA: TGTGCCAGCAGCTTGAAAGGAGAGACAGGGGCGAATGAAAAACTGTTTTTT.

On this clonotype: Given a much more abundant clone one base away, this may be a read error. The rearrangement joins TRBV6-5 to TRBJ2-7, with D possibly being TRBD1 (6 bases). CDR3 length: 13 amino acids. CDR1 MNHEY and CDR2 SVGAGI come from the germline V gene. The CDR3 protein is CAGSIRDTYEQYF. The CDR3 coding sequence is TGTGCCGGCAGCATCCGGGACACTTACGAGCAGTACTTC.

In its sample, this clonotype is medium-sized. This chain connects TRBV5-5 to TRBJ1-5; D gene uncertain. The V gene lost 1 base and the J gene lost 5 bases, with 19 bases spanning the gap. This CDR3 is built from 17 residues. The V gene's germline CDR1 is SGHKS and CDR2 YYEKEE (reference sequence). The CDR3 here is CASSLTEVLSLDQPQHF. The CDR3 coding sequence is TGTGCCAGCAGCTTGACGGAAGTGTTAAGTCTAGATCAGCCCCAGCATTTT.

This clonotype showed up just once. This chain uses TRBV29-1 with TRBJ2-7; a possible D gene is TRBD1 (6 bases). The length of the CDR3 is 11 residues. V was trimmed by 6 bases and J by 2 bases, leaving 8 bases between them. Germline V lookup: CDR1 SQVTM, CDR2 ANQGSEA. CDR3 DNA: TGCAGCGTAAGGACAGCCTACGAGCAGTACTTC. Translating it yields CSVRTAYEQYF.

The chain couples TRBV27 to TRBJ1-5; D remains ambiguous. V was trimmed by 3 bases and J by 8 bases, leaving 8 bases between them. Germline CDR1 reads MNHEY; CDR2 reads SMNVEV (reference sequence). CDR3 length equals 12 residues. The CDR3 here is CASSFTKEPQHF. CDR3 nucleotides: TGTGCCAGCAGTTTTACGAAGGAGCCCCAGCATTTT.

The CDR3 coding sequence is TGTGCCAGCAGCTTGGTGTCTGAGAACGAGCAGTACTTC. It is translated as CASSLVSENEQYF. The chain employs TRBV5-6 and TRBJ2-7; the D is unclear. V lost 0 bases and J 5 bases, leaving 9 bases between the germline ends. The germline CDR1 and CDR2 sequences are SGHDT and YYEEEE. The CDR3 loop spans 13 amino acids.

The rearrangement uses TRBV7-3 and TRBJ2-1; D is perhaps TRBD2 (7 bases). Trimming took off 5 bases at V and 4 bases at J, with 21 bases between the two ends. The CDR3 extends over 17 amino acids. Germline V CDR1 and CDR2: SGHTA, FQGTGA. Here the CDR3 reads CASSPWGGGRFYNEQFF. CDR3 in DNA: TGTGCCAGCAGCCCTTGGGGGGGCGGCCGATTTTACAATGAGCAGTTCTTC.